This T cell receptor (beta chain) was retrieved from a study of blood T cell repertoires in COVID-19. Original methodology: Estimated nucleated cell counts came from reference gene primer amplification. Sequencing used immunoSEQ multiplex PCR; TCRdb keeps in-frame clones, though not all of them. The V and J calls and clone size come from that table; D and trimming were worked out from the DNA. The sample shows approximately 200,000 clones, 80% to 90% of them seen only once. This CDR3 is built from 14 residues. The germline V gene encodes CDR1 GTSNPN and CDR2 SVGIG (reference sequence). V gene TRBV30 combines with J gene TRBJ1-5, with D perhaps matching TRBD1 (5 bases). Sample: peripheral blood. The clonotype was recovered from a man in his sixties who had recovered from COVID-19. CDR3 region: CAAQQGNGNQPQHF. The CDR3 nucleotides read TGTGCTGCCCAGCAGGGAAACGGCAATCAGCCCCAGCATTTT.